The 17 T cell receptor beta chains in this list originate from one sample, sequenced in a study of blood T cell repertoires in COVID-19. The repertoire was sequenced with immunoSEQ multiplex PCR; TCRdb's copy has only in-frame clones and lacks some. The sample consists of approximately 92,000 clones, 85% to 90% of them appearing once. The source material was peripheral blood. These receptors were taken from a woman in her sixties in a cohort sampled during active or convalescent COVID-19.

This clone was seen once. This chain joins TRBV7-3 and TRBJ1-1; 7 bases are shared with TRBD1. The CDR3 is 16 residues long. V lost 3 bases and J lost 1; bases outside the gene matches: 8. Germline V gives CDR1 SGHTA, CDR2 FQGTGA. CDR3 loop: CASSLDRTRTNTEAFF. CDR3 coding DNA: TGTGCCAGCAGCTTGGACAGGACACGAACGAACACTGAAGCTTTCTTT.

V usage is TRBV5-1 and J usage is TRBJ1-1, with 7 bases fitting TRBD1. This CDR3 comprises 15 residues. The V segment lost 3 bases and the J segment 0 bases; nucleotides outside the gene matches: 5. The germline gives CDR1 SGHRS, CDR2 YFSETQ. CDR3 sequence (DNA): TGCGCCAGCAGCTCGACAGGGACAGTGAACACTGAAGCTTTCTTT. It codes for CASSSTGTVNTEAFF.

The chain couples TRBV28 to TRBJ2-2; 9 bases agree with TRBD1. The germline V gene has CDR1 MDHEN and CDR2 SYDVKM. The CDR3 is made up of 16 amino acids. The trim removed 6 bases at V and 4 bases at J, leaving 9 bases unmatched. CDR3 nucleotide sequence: TGTGCCAGCAGCCCCCCCGGACAGGGGATCACCGGGGAGCTGTTTTTT. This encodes CASSPPGQGITGELFF.

In DNA form, the CDR3 reads TGTGCCAGTCGAGGGGGGGTTCTAAATGAAAAACTGTTTTTT. It codes for CASRGGVLNEKLFF. The chain employs TRBV2 and TRBJ1-4; a weak D match, TRBD1 (6 bases). Looked up from germline, CDR1 is SNHLY and CDR2 is FYNNEI. V lost 9 bases and J 5 bases, leaving 16 bases between the germline ends. CDR3 length: 14 residues.

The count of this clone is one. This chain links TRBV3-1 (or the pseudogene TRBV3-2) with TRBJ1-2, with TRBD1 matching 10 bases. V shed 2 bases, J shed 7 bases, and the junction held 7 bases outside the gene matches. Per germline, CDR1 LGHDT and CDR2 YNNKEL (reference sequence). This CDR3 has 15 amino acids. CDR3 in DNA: TGTGCCAGCAGCCAAAGATCGGGACAGGGGTCTGGCTACACCTTC. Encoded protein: CASSQRSGQGSGYTF.

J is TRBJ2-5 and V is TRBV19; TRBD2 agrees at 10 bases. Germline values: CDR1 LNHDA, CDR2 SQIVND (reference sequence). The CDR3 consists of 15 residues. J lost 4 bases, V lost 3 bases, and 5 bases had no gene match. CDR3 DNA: TGTGCCAGTAGTATTAGCAGCGGGAGGGGAGAGACCCAGTACTTC. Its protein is CASSISSGRGETQYF.

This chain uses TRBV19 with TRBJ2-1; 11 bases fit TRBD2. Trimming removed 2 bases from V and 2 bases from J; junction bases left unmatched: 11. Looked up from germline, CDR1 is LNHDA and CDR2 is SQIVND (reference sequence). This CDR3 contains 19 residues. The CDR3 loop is CASSISPWTSGPPYNEQFF. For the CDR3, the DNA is TGTGCCAGTAGTATAAGCCCTTGGACTAGCGGGCCCCCCTACAATGAGCAGTTCTTC.

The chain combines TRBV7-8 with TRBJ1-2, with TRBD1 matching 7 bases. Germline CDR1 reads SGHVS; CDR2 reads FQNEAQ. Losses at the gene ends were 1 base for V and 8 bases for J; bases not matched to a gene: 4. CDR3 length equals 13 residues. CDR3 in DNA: TGTGCCAGCAGCTTAGACAGGGGTCCGGGCTACACCTTC. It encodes CASSLDRGPGYTF.

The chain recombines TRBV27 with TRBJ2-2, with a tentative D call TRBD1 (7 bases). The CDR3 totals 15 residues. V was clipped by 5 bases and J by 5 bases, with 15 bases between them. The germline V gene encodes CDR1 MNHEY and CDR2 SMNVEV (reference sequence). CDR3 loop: CASSRQGLLTGELFF. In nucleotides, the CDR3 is TGTGCCAGCAGTCGACAGGGACTTTTAACCGGGGAGCTGTTTTTT.

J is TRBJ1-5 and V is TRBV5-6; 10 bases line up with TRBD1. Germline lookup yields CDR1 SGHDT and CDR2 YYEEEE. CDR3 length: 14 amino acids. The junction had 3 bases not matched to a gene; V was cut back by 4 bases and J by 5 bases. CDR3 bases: TGTGCCAGCAGCCATGGACAGGGGGATCAGCCCCAGCATTTT. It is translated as CASSHGQGDQPQHF.

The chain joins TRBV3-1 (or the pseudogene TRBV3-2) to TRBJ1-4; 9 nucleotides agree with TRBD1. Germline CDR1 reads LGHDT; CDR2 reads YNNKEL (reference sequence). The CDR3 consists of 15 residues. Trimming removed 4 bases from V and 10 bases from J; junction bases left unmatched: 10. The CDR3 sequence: CASSLVDRGEVKLFF. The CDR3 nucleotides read TGTGCCAGCAGCCTAGTGGACAGGGGAGAGGTAAAACTGTTTTTT.

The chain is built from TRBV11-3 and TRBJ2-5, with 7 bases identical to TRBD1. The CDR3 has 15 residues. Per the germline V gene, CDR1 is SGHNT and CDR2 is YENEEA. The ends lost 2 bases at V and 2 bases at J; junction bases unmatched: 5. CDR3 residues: CASSLFGTEQETQYF. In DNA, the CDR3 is TGTGCCAGCAGCTTATTCGGGACAGAGCAAGAGACCCAGTACTTC.

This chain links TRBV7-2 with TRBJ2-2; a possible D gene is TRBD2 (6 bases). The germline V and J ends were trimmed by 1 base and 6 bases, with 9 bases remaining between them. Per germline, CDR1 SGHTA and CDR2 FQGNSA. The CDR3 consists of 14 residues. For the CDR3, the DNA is TGTGCCAGCAGCTTAGAGACTAGATCCGGGGAGCTGTTTTTT. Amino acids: CASSLETRSGELFF.

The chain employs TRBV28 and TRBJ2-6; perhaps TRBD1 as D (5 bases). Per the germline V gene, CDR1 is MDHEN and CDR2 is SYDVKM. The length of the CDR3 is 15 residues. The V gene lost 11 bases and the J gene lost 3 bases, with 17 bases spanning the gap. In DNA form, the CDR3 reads TGTGCCGCTGACAGTGCCTCAGGTGGGGCCAACGTCCTGACTTTC. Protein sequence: CAADSASGGANVLTF.

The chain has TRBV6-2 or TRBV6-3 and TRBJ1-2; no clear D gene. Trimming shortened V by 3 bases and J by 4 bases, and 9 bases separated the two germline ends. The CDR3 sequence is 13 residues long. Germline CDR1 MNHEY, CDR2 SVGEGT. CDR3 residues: CASSYGTVYGYTF. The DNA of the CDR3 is TGTGCCAGCAGTTATGGCACAGTCTATGGCTACACCTTC.

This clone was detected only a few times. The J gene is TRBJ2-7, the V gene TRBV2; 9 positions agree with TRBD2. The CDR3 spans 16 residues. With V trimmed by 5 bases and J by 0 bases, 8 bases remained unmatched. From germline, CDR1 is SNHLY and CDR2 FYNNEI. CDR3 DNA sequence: TGTGCCAGCAGTTTCGGACTAGCGTTAAGCTCCTACGAGCAGTACTTC. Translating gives CASSFGLALSSYEQYF. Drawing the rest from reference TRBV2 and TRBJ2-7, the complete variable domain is EPEVTQTPSHQVTQMGQEVILRCVPISNHLYFYWYRQILGQKVEFLVSFYNNEISEKSEIFDDQFSVERPDGSNFTLKIRSTKLEDSAMYFCASSFGLALSSYEQYFGPGTRLTVT.

The CDR3 sequence: CASSSDRDRRNQPQHF. In DNA, the CDR3 is TGTGCCAGTAGTTCGGACAGGGACAGGAGAAATCAGCCCCAGCATTTT. The chain is built from TRBV19 and TRBJ1-5; 8 bases are shared with TRBD1. V shed 5 bases and J 4 bases; nucleotides not matched to a gene: 10. The CDR3 is made up of 16 amino acids. Germline CDR1 LNHDA, CDR2 SQIVND (reference sequence).